The present T cell receptor (beta chain) was sequenced within a study of blood T cell repertoires in COVID-19 (dated by TCRdb to 2018 to 2021). For context, the study as a whole: Samples from collaborators originated in the United States, Italy and Spain and spanned both the acute and convalescent phases of COVID-19. The prospective study material was composed of cDNA or gDNA derived from T cells, B-cell-depleted T cells, or PBMCs. The dataset comprised deeply sampled blood TCRbeta repertoires from subjects exposed to, actively infected with, or recovered from COVID-19. The repertoires were released in a freely available public database intended as a resource for research on the immune response to SARS-CoV-2. The samples were drawn from two sources: the first 160 participants of the ongoing ImmuneRACE study, and 1,200 or so subjects contributed by 6 global collaborators. Nearly every sample came with metadata listing a de-identified subject ID, COVID-19 status, age in years and sex. Where available, HLA class I and class II types were taken from metadata supplied by the sample provider and were not determined by assay-based typing. Summary of the overall study and its limitations: Clinical and demographic metadata were provided uncurated, with the amount varying by source and participant.

Per the germline V gene (reference sequence), LGHDT is the CDR1 and YNNKEL is the CDR2. The CDR3 goes from the cysteine to the phenylalanine over 12 residues. Only the CDR3 region is kept as DNA, spanning 36 bases read in frame from base 1. V is reduced by 4 bases and J by 10 bases, leaving a spacing of 11 bases between them. The immunoSEQ Assay, a bias-controlled multiplex PCR, was used to amplify TCRbeta CDR3 regions from genomic DNA. The original pipeline was this. Within the assay, amplification of reference gene primers was used to estimate how many nucleated cells each sample contained. Sequence reads were collapsed and filtered to measure the absolute abundance of every unique TCRbeta CDR3 rearrangement. For each sample, productive Simpson clonality was calculated as the square root of Simpson's diversity index over productive rearrangements. TCRdb mirrors the immuneACCESS table, restricted to in-frame sequences. Some clones are absent from its copies; in checked studies, under half trace to an unresolved V gene, and the reason for the others is unknown. That table is the source of V, J and clone size, and D and trimming were worked out from the DNA. This sample has about 280,000 clones in its table, and roughly 85% of those were observed once. Approximately 5% of the sample is taken by the ten largest.

In the prospective study, participants were 18 to 89 years old, resided in about 25 geographic areas of the United States, and were enrolled through a virtual design. To assign participants to cohorts, the prospective study relied on clinical history that participants themselves reported in a screening survey and a study questionnaire. Exposed participants were defined as having been in contact with someone with a PCR-confirmed or clinician-diagnosed COVID-19 case within 2 weeks of study entry. Each participant in the prospective study had whole blood, serum and a nasopharyngeal or oropharyngeal swab collected by mobile phlebotomists. Over an approximately 2-month period, participants in the prospective study had the option of providing additional blood draws and questionnaires. Before DNA extraction, blood samples from the prospective study were shipped at room temperature or frozen. In regard to this clone: Its antigen remains unidentified. One base away there is no much larger clone; base qualities are not given.

The sequence is built from TRBV3-1 (or the pseudogene TRBV3-2) and TRBJ2-1; possibly the D gene is TRBD2, per 5 matching bases. Sequencing was carried out using PBMCs or T cells enriched from blood (not recorded which). The TCR comes from a man aged 40-50 years who had been exposed to COVID-19. The CDR3 region has the sequence CASSRASREQFF. Read as DNA, the sequence is TGTGCCAGCAGCCGGGCTAGCCGGGAGCAGTTCTTC.